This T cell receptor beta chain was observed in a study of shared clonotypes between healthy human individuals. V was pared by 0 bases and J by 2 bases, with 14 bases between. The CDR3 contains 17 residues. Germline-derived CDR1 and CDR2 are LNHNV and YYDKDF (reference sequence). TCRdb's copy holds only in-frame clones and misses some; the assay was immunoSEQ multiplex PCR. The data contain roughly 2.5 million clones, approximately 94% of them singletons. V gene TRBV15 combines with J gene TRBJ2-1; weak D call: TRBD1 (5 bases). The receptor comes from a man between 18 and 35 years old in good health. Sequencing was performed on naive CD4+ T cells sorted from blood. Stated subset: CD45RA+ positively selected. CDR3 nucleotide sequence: TGTGCCACCAGCAGAGAAACCGCAGGGTCCACCTACAATGAGCAGTTCTTC. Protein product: CATSRETAGSTYNEQFF.